One sample yielded the 8 T cell receptor beta chains listed below, sequenced in a study of blood T cells in healthy people across ages. Primed by a sample-barcoded 5' primer and a J-beta primer mix, a second PCR proceeded for about 6 to 12 cycles. Each CDR3 protein gets one entry after TCRdb re-called the 5' RACE reads with MiXCR. Found here are hundreds of thousands of distinct CDR3 sequences, roughly 50% of them singletons; the top ten hold around a third. Sequencing was carried out using blood. The receptors were gathered from a woman aged 55-69 years in good health.

The genes are TRBV10-3 and TRBJ1-6; no clear D. There are 12 residues in the CDR3. The V end was cut by 7 bases, the J end by 7 bases, with 8 bases between. CDR1 ENHRY and CDR2 SYGVKD come from the germline V gene. For the CDR3, the DNA is TGTGCCATCAACAGCGTAAATTCACCCCTCCACTTT. This gives the protein CAINSVNSPLHF.

This clonotype has a handful of counts. The genes are TRBV20-1 and TRBJ1-2; no clear D gene. The CDR3 covers 12 residues. The germline V gene encodes CDR1 DFQATT and CDR2 SNEGSKA (reference sequence). Trimming cost V 1 base and J 7 bases, with 10 bases left between them. CDR3 sequence (DNA): TGCAGTGCTAGAGGCCGGACTTCTGGCTACACCTTC. Amino acids: CSARGRTSGYTF.

This chain links TRBV5-1 with TRBJ1-1; possible D gene TRBD1, 6 bases. Trimming left V 5 bases short and J 1 base short, with 12 bases between. CDR1 SGHRS and CDR2 YFSETQ come from the germline V gene. The CDR3 spans 14 residues. CDR3 in amino acids: CASSFDRRNTEAFF. The CDR3 DNA reads TGCGCCAGCAGTTTTGACAGGAGGAACACTGAAGCTTTCTTT.

This chain uses TRBV7-9 with TRBJ2-1, with a possible D match to TRBD2 (5 bases). This CDR3 is 14 amino acids long. Germline V CDR1 and CDR2: SEHNR, FQNEAQ (reference sequence). Trimming took 5 bases from V and 8 from J, leaving 16 bases between them. CDR3 in DNA: TGTGCCAGCAGCCTGTCACTAGGAGTCGATGAGCAGTTCTTC. It is translated as CASSLSLGVDEQFF.

Many counts were recorded for this clonotype. The chain recombines TRBV5-1 with TRBJ2-5; 10 bases match TRBD2. The CDR3 has 15 amino acids. V trimming: 0 bases; J trimming: 4 bases; junction bases outside the gene matches: 3. The V gene's germline CDR1 is SGHRS and CDR2 YFSETQ. CDR3 coding DNA: TGCGCCAGCAGCTTGGGGCTAGCGGGAGCAGAGACCCAGTACTTC. Translated: CASSLGLAGAETQYF.

CDR3 loop: CASSSAAGRVLHGYTF. The CDR3 nucleotides read TGTGCCAGCAGCTCGGCCGCAGGCAGGGTCCTCCATGGCTACACCTTC. The chain recombines TRBV13 with TRBJ1-2; TRBD1 might be the D (5 bases). Germline values: CDR1 PRHDT, CDR2 FYEKMQ (reference sequence). Trimming took 4 bases from V and 6 from J, leaving 21 bases between them. The CDR3 consists of 16 residues.

This clonotype was observed once. The rearrangement joins TRBV9 to TRBJ1-6; 8 nucleotides agree with TRBD1. The CDR3 contains 15 residues. V was clipped by 3 bases and J by 8 bases; unmatched bases: 7. Germline values: CDR1 SGDLS, CDR2 YYNGEE. CDR3 region: CASSARQGSDSPLHF. The CDR3, as DNA: TGTGCCAGCAGCGCGCGACAGGGGAGCGATTCACCCCTCCACTTT.

In DNA form, the CDR3 reads TGTGCCAGCAGCTTACCCGCCAACTACGAGCAGTACTTC. Its translation is CASSLPANYEQYF. The genes are TRBV7-2 and TRBJ2-7, with D unresolved. The CDR3 has 13 residues. Germline V gene lookup returns CDR1 SGHTA and CDR2 FQGNSA. V was pared by 2 bases and J by 3 bases, with 8 bases between.